This T cell receptor beta chain was identified in a study of vaccination and CD4 T cells after COVID-19. Across the whole study: Samples taken post-COVID came a median roughly 100 days after diagnosis, ranging from 35 to 161. The study, taken as a whole, reports: In median terms, SARS-CoV-2-reactive clonotypes went from roughly 21 to 40, a nonsignificant rise.

About this clonotype: Its cognate antigen is unknown.

Treatment meaning: roughly 10-day PBMC culture with coronavirus spike peptide pools or control peptides (ViraFEST assay). PBMCs, plated at 2 million to 2.5 million per well, were grown in the presence of approximately 10 IU/ml IL-2 and roughly 10 ug/ml peptide pools. Cultured CD4+ T-cell DNA underwent Oncomine TCR Beta short-read sequencing. TCRdb called the PCR reads again in MiXCR, with one record for every CDR3 protein. The data hold about 15,000 distinct CDR3 sequences, with 73% observed a single time. The CDR3 runs 17 residues. With V trimmed by 3 bases and J by 11 bases, 19 bases remained unmatched. The germline gives CDR1 WNHNN, CDR2 SYGVQD (reference sequence).

This chain connects TRBV10-1 to TRBJ2-1; 7 positions match TRBD2. The origin of this receptor is a human donor who had recovered from COVID-19. Sequenced input: CD4+ T cells from blood, cultured in vitro. As DNA, the CDR3 is TGCGCCAGCAGTGATGTGGATGCGGGAGCCAAAGTTTTTAAGCAGTTCTTC. This sequence encodes CASSDVDAGAKVFKQFF.